These 5 T cell receptor beta chains originate from one sample sequenced in a study of T-cell memory formation after mild COVID-19. MiXCR was run by TCRdb on the 5' RACE reads, yielding one entry per CDR3 protein. The sample lists fewer than 350,000 distinct CDR3 sequences, 15% occurring once. The sequencing input was PBMCs or a T cell subset sorted from them (not recorded which). The origin of the receptors is a man aged 18 to 30 who had mild COVID-19 (a few samples of this study predate the infection). Cell type and time point are not known.

Many counts were recorded for this clonotype. The chain links TRBV5-1 to TRBJ2-1, with TRBD2 identical over 14 bases. This CDR3 is 15 amino acids long. V was clipped by 7 bases and J by 8 bases; unmatched bases: 8. The germline V gene has CDR1 SGHRS and CDR2 YFSETQ. CDR3 region: CASDPGLAGGDEQFF. CDR3 nucleotides: TGCGCCAGCGATCCTGGACTAGCGGGGGGAGATGAGCAGTTCTTC.

This clonotype has a count of ten or more. The genes are TRBV24-1 and TRBJ1-3; D is unclear. Germline-derived CDR1 and CDR2 are KGHDR and SFDVKD. CDR3 length: 14 amino acids. Trimming left V 0 bases short and J 0 bases short, with 2 bases between. This CDR3 is CATSDLRSGNTIYF. CDR3 nucleotides: TGTGCCACCAGTGATTTGCGCTCTGGAAACACCATATATTTT.

V is TRBV20-1 and J is TRBJ2-7; D is perhaps TRBD1 (5 bases). Germline V gene lookup returns CDR1 DFQATT and CDR2 SNEGSKA (reference sequence). The V end was cut by 1 base, the J end by 3 bases, with 7 bases between. This CDR3 comprises 12 residues. The CDR3 DNA reads as TGCAGTGCTAGAGCCCAGGGCTACGAGCAGTACTTC. This codes for CSARAQGYEQYF.

The gene calls are TRBV7-2 and TRBJ1-5; possibly TRBD1 for D (6 bases). The germline gives CDR1 SGHTA, CDR2 FQGNSA. V lost 7 bases and J lost 5, with 12 bases in between. The CDR3 spans 13 residues. The CDR3 coding sequence is TGTGCCAGCACCACGACAGGTCATCAGCCCCAGCATTTT. It is translated as CASTTTGHQPQHF.

This clonotype was seen repeatedly, ten times or more. V and J are TRBV29-1 and TRBJ1-1; no clear D gene. The V gene lost 6 bases and the J gene lost 4 bases, with 15 bases spanning the gap. Germline V CDR1 and CDR2: SQVTM, ANQGSEA. The length of the CDR3 is 13 residues. CDR3 residues: CSVEFGMGTEAFF. The CDR3 region has the DNA TGCAGCGTCGAATTTGGGATGGGCACTGAAGCTTTCTTT.